This TCR beta chain was sequenced during a study of CD8+CD57+ T cells in acquired aplastic anemia. Study as a whole: The study obtained an average of around 3.4 ug of DNA from sorted CD4+ and CD8+ cells.

The CDR3 extends over 12 amino acids. Trimming left V 6 bases short and J 3 bases short, with 11 bases between. Germline V gene data show CDR1 as SQVTM and CDR2 as ANQGSEA. Genomic DNA templated the TCR beta VDJ and CDR3 profiling. Each CDR3 protein gets one entry after TCRdb re-called the reads with MiXCR. This sample carries about 170,000 distinct CDR3 sequences, 63% of them seen once, and the ten largest clones take under 60%. The V and J genes are TRBV29-1 and TRBJ1-2; the D gene is possibly TRBD1 (5 bases). The sequence was obtained from a human donor in good health. The sequenced material came from sorted CD4+, CD8+, or CD8+CD57+ T cells (not recorded which) from PBMCs. Written as DNA, the CDR3 is TGCAGCGTGGTCCCGGGGGACTATGGCTACACCTTC. Translated, it gives CSVVPGDYGYTF.